This TCR beta chain comes out of a study of T cells in women clearing cervical HPV infection. The overall study: Cases: HPV16-related CIN3 or worse on histology, 2 invasive cancers. Broader study findings: TRBV6-7 relative abundance averaged roughly 0.099% in cases and about 0.15% in controls.

As regards this clone: The antigen is undetermined. The DNA ends 3 residues before the CDR3 does, and the rest of the CDR3 is filled in from the germline J gene.

This CDR3 has 15 residues. Germline CDR1 is MNHNS and CDR2 is SASEGT. V was trimmed by 1 base and J by 5 bases, leaving 14 bases between them. Libraries were prepared by immunoSEQ multiplex PCR; TCRdb keeps only in-frame clonotypes and omits some of them. This repertoire includes roughly 23,000 clones. The TCR sequence derives from a woman aged 18 to 75 with a cervical HPV16 infection that either progressed to CIN3+ or cleared (not recorded which). Sequences were obtained from blood buffy coat. This chain uses TRBV6-1 with TRBJ2-5, with a tentative D call TRBD2 (5 bases). The CDR3: CASSEVAIRGETQYF. The covered CDR3 bases are TGTGCCAGCAGTGAAGTTGCCATTAGAGGGGAGACC.